This T cell receptor (beta chain) was sequenced in a study of OX40 agonist ivuxolimab in advanced cancers. The CDR3 spans 15 residues. The trim removed 6 bases at V and 3 bases at J, leaving 6 bases unmatched. Germline V lookup: CDR1 MNHEY, CDR2 SVGAGI. Sequenced by immunoSEQ multiplex PCR; TCRdb stores in-frame clones only, minus some. This table has tens of thousands of clones, 89% appearing once. The origin of this receptor is an adult with an advanced solid tumor such as melanoma, head and neck, liver or kidney cancer. The source was CD4+ or CD8+ T cells sorted from blood, collected in a trial of the OX40 agonist ivuxolimab. The chain couples TRBV6-5 to TRBJ2-3; 10 bases match TRBD2. This CDR3 reads CASRLAGGWTDTQYF. The CDR3 coding sequence is TGTGCCAGCAGGTTAGCGGGAGGCTGGACAGATACGCAGTATTTT.